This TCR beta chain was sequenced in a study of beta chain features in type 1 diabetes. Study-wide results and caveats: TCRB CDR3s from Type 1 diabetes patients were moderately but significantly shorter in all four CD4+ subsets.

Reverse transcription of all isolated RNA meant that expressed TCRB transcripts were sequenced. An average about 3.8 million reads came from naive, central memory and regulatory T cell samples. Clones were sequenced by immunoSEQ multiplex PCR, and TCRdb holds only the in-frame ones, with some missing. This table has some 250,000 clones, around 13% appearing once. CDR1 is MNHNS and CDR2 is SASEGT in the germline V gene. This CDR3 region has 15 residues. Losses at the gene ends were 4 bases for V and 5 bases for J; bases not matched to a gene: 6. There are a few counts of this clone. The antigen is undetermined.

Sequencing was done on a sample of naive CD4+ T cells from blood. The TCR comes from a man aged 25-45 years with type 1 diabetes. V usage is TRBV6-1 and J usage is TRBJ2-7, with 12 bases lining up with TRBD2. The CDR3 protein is CASSARLAGVDEQYF. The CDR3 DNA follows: TGTGCCAGCAGTGCGCGACTAGCGGGGGTCGACGAGCAGTACTTC.